A single sample is the source of the 6 T cell receptor beta chains below, sequenced in a study of T cell repertoires in cytomegalovirus infection. Their specific antigens are unknown. TCRdb ran MiXCR on the reads and lists one entry per CDR3 protein. Of 50,000 or so distinct CDR3 sequences listed, about a fifth were seen once; the top ten hold around 59%. The sequencing used CD8+ T cells from cultured PBMCs, collected from culture after CMV antigen stimulation. Receptor source: a human donor in good health (CMV status not recorded). Some clones in this sample may be carry-over from other donors' samples.

The chain is built from TRBV28 and TRBJ1-5, with D possibly being TRBD1 (5 bases). The V end was cut by 5 bases, the J end by 8 bases, with 13 bases between. Germline V gene sequence: CDR1 MDHEN, CDR2 SYDVKM. CDR3 size: 13 residues. CDR3 in amino acids: CASSQGSTEPQHF. CDR3 coding DNA: TGTGCCAGCAGTCAGGGCAGTACGGAGCCCCAGCATTTT.

CDR3 coding DNA: TGTGCCAGCAGCTTAGAGCTTAACACTGAAGCTTTCTTT. It yields the protein CASSLELNTEAFF. The chain has TRBV7-8 and TRBJ1-1; D uncertain. Trimming left V 1 base short and J 2 bases short, with 5 bases between. Germline CDR1 reads SGHVS; CDR2 reads FQNEAQ. The CDR3 is 13 amino acids.

The chain uses TRBV7-2 and TRBJ2-7; TRBD2 might be the D (6 bases). V lost 1 base to trimming and J lost 3 bases, with 13 bases between them. The CDR3 is 15 amino acids. Germline values: CDR1 SGHTA, CDR2 FQGNSA. For the CDR3, the DNA is TGTGCCAGCAGCTTAGTGGGGGAGGTTTTCTACGAGCAGTACTTC. Its translation: CASSLVGEVFYEQYF.

The rearrangement joins TRBV6-8 to TRBJ2-7; 8 bases align to TRBD1. The germline gives CDR1 MNHGY, CDR2 SAAAGT. The V gene end was trimmed by 5 bases and the J gene end by 5 bases; junction bases not matched to a gene: 8. This CDR3 is built from 14 residues. CDR3 loop: CASSIAGTGDEQYF. CDR3 in DNA: TGTGCCAGCAGTATAGCCGGGACAGGCGACGAGCAGTACTTC.

This rearrangement joins TRBV20-1 to TRBJ2-1; no reliable D call. The germline V and J ends were trimmed by 3 bases and 3 bases, with 9 bases remaining between them. The CDR3 runs 13 residues. The germline V gene encodes CDR1 DFQATT and CDR2 SNEGSKA (reference sequence). The CDR3 loop reads CSARNRNYNEQFF. In DNA, the CDR3 is TGCAGTGCTAGGAATCGGAACTACAATGAGCAGTTCTTC.

The CDR3 here is CASSFAGQETQYF. In DNA, the CDR3 is TGTGCCAGCAGTTTCGCGGGTCAAGAGACCCAGTACTTC. V usage is TRBV6-2 or TRBV6-3 and J usage is TRBJ2-5, with D perhaps matching TRBD2 (5 bases). Germline V CDR1 and CDR2: MNHEY, SVGEGT. CDR3 length equals 13 residues. V was clipped by 4 bases and J by 2 bases, with 8 bases between them.